The T cell receptor beta chain under discussion was sequenced for a study of shared clonotypes between healthy human individuals. The study's findings and limits: Generally, estimated richness proved larger in naive subsets than it did in memory subsets. Among four donors, approximately 5% of naive CD4 clonotypes were found in common.

The CDR3 has 15 amino acids. The germline gives CDR1 LGHNA, CDR2 YSLEER. Trimming pared 1 base from V and 3 bases from J, leaving 12 bases between. Deep was the level at which the assay was run. Repertoires were generated with immunoSEQ multiplex PCR, while TCRdb's copy carries only in-frame clones and drops some. In the table there are roughly 1,800,000 clones, around 96% of which are singletons. Selected positively for CCR7 and CD45RO-negative, naive CD8 cells excluded terminally differentiated effector memory CD45RA+ cells. Details on this clone: The antigen remains undetermined.

Sequenced sample: naive CD8+ T cells sorted from blood. The receptor was derived from a man aged 18 to 35 in good health. The rearrangement joins TRBV4-3 to TRBJ2-5; maybe TRBD2 (6 bases). CDR3 sequence: CASSQGGGIKETQYF. In DNA, the CDR3 is TGCGCCAGCAGCCAAGGGGGAGGTATTAAAGAGACCCAGTACTTC.